This TCR beta chain was recorded in a study of T cells in Graves' hyperthyroidism and ophthalmopathy. On the study more broadly: At initial diagnosis, before any treatment had begun, peripheral blood was obtained. Points from the study as a whole: The model's output predicted ophthalmopathy at a median of 6.5 months prior to onset.

The length of the CDR3 is 16 residues. The V gene end was trimmed by 0 bases and the J gene end by 8 bases; junction bases not matched to a gene: 12. Germline V gives CDR1 LGHDT, CDR2 YNNKEL (reference sequence). TCR beta CDR3 region amplification was performed from RNA transcripts. An initial round of RT-PCR targeting the TCR CDR3 relied on the HTBI primer set. TCRdb fed the multiplex PCR reads into MiXCR, producing one record per CDR3 protein. The sample contains roughly 700,000 distinct CDR3 sequences, around a sixth of which appear only once. As for this clonotype: Its target is unknown.

Uncontrolled infection, other autoimmune disease, pregnancy or lactation barred patients from enrollment. Diagnoses were established using clinical symptoms, serum thyroxine and TRAb, thyroid ultrasound and orbital computed tomography. The chain employs TRBV3-1 and TRBJ1-1; 7 bases align to TRBD1. This TCR derives from a middle-aged man with Graves' hyperthyroidism. The sequenced material came from blood. The DNA of the CDR3 is TGTGCCAGCAGCCAAGATCTGAGGGGGCGCGGGGCAGAAGCTTTCTTT. The encoded protein is CASSQDLRGRGAEAFF.